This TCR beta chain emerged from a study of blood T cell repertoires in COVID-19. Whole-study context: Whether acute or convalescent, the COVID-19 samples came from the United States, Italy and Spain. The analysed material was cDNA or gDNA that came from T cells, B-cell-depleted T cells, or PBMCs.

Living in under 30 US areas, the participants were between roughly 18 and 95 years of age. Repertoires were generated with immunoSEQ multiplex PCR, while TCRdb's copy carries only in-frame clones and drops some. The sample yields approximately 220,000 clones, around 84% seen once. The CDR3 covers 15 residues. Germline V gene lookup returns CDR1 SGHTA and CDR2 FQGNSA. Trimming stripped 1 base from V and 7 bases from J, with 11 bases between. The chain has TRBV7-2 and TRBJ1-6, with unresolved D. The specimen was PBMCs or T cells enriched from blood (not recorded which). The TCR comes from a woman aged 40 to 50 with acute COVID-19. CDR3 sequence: CASSLDRVSNSPLHF. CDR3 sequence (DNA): TGTGCCAGCAGCTTAGATCGAGTATCCAATTCACCCCTCCACTTT.